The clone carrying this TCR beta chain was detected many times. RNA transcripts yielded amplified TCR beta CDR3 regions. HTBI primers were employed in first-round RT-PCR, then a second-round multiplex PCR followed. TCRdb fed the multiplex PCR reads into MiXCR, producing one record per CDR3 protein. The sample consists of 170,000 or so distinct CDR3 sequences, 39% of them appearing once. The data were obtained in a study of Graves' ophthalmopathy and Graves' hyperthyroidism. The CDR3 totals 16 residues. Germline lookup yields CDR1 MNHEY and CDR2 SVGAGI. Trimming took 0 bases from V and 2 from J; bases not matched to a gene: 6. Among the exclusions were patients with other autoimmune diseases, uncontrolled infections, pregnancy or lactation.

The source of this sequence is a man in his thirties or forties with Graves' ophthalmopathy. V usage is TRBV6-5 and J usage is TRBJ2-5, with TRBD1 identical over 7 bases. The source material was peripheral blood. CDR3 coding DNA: TGTGCCAGCAGTTACTCGGGCAGGGGGTTTCAAGAGACCCAGTACTTC. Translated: CASSYSGRGFQETQYF.